This TCR beta chain was identified during a study of blood T cells in healthy people across ages. General study results and limits: Diversity figures derived from one million T cells were judged to underestimate the true value. Versus aged donors, long-lived donors had higher diversity and more naive CD4+ cells. In these data, TCR beta diversity tracked strongly with naive T cell percentage.

A sample-barcoded 5' primer and a J-beta primer mix were used in a second PCR of about 6 to 11 cycles. MiXCR, run by TCRdb on the 5' RACE reads, gives a single entry per CDR3 protein. Here the sample spans about 900,000 distinct CDR3 sequences, 45% to 50% being singletons. The individuals who served as donors were healthy Caucasians living in Russia, aged roughly 6 to 90. Germline CDR1 MNHEY, CDR2 SVGAGI. The CDR3 spans 15 residues. The V gene lost 5 bases and the J gene lost 11 bases, with 19 bases spanning the gap. Notes on this clonotype: The antigen is unknown.

This receptor was identified in a man aged 25-45 years in good health. Material for sequencing was blood. This sequence joins TRBV6-5 and TRBJ1-6; D possibly corresponds to TRBD1 (5 bases). CDR3 bases: TGTGCCAGCAGTCTGGGCCGGGACCTCGGGACACCCCTCCACTTT. It codes for CASSLGRDLGTPLHF.